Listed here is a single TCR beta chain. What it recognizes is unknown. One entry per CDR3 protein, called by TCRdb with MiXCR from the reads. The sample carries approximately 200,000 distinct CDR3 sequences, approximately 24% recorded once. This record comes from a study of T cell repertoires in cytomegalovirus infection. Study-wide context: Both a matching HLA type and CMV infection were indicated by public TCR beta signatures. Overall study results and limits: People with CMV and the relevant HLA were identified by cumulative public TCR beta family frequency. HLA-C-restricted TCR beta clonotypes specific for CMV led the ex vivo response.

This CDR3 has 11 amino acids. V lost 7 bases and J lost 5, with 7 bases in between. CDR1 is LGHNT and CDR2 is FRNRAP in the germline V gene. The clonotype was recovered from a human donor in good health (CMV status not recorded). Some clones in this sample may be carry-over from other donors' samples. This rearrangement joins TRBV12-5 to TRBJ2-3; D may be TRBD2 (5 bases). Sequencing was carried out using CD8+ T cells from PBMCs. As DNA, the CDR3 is TGTGCTAGTGCCGAGGGAGATACGCAGTATTTT. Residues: CASAEGDTQYF. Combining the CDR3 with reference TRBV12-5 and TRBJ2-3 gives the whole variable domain DARVTQTPRHKVTEMGQEVTMRCQPILGHNTVFWYRQTMMQGLELLAYFRNRAPLDDSGMPKDRFSAEMPDATLATLKIQPSEPRDSAVYFCASAEGDTQYFGPGTRLTVL.